This TCR beta chain is from a study of T cells in Graves' hyperthyroidism and ophthalmopathy. Per germline, CDR1 SGHTA and CDR2 FQGNSA. There are 13 residues in the CDR3. The trim removed 5 bases at V and 9 bases at J, leaving 5 bases unmatched. This clonotype was detected only a few times. Its specificity is unknown. RNA transcripts served as the template for amplifying TCR beta CDR3 regions. With the HTBI primer set, the TCR CDR3 went through a first round of RT-PCR. TCRdb fed the multiplex PCR reads into MiXCR, producing one record per CDR3 protein. The sample has about 840,000 distinct CDR3 sequences; roughly 40% are singletons. The study's findings and limits: Stable hyperthyroidism and ophthalmopathy were separated using 13 V-J signatures.

Researchers defined stable Graves' hyperthyroidism as no ophthalmopathy progression within 18 months. The sample was blood. The clonotype originates from a man aged 18 to 35 with Graves' hyperthyroidism. The chain uses TRBV7-2 and TRBJ2-5; 11 bases line up with TRBD2. In nucleotides, the CDR3 is TGTGCCAGCAGCGATACTAGCGGGGGAGCCCAGTACTTC. It encodes CASSDTSGGAQYF.